This T cell receptor beta chain was obtained from a study of early T cells in non-severe SARS-CoV-2 infection. Turning to the study itself: Chains from this unsorted whole-blood bulk RNA could not be paired. General study findings and limits: Missing private and CD4 specificities, VDJdb matching favored anti-spike CD8 responses.

This clonotype showed up many times. The antigen remains unidentified. The CDR3 runs 12 residues. V lost 7 bases, J lost 1 base, and 7 bases lay in between. Individual cDNA molecules carried attached unique molecular identifiers. TCRdb reprocessed the 5' RACE reads via MiXCR and lists one record per CDR3 protein. The sample has fewer than 40,000 distinct CDR3 sequences, around 3.9% seen once. This clonotype originated in an adult who was a healthcare worker with PCR-confirmed SARS-CoV-2 infection or an uninfected control (not recorded which). This rearrangement joins TRBV12-3 or TRBV12-4 to TRBJ1-1, with D unclear. Sequencing was carried out using whole blood. This CDR3 is CASTSENTEAFF. CDR3 nucleotide sequence: TGTGCCAGCACGTCAGAGAACACTGAAGCTTTCTTT.